The clone carrying this T cell receptor (beta chain) was observed a handful of times. This sample stems from a study of blood T cell repertoires in COVID-19. Overall study: The analysed material was cDNA or gDNA that came from T cells, B-cell-depleted T cells, or PBMCs.

Germline-derived CDR1 and CDR2 are SGHAT and FQNNGV. The CDR3 length is 15 residues. J was trimmed by 6 bases and V by 1 base; bases with no gene match: 8. Sequencing used immunoSEQ multiplex PCR; TCRdb keeps in-frame clones, though not all of them. The data show 100,000 to 120,000 clones, about 90% seen once. The chain combines TRBV11-2 with TRBJ1-2; 7 positions match TRBD1. This clonotype was obtained from a human donor in a cohort sampled during active COVID-19. The sample was peripheral blood. The CDR3 here is CASSLGWDSRDGYTF. In DNA, the CDR3 is TGTGCCAGCAGCTTAGGGTGGGACAGTCGCGATGGCTACACCTTC.